The 30 T cell receptor beta chains in this list originate from one sample, sequenced in a study of Graves' ophthalmopathy and Graves' hyperthyroidism. From RNA, the CDR3 regions of TCR beta chains were amplified and sequenced. RT-PCR was first run with HTBI primers, then multiplex PCR in a second round. From the multiplex PCR reads, TCRdb called clonotypes with MiXCR, one entry per CDR3 protein. Of a few hundred thousand distinct CDR3 sequences in the sample, approximately 18% were seen once. The sample was peripheral blood. These TCRs come from an adult woman with stable Graves' hyperthyroidism.

This clonotype was seen repeatedly, ten times or more. The chain combines TRBV6-1 with TRBJ2-7; no reliable D call. Trimming left V 6 bases short and J 1 base short, with 4 bases between. CDR1 MNHNS and CDR2 SASEGT come from the germline V gene. The CDR3 loop spans 11 amino acids. DNA for the CDR3: TGTGCCAGCAGGAAGTCCTACGAGCAGTACTTC. Protein sequence: CASRKSYEQYF.

This clonotype was seen ten or more times. The chain joins TRBV9 to TRBJ1-1; 8 bases agree with TRBD1. This CDR3 is built from 16 residues. V dropped 0 bases and J dropped 5; count of bases not matched to a gene: 9. Germline V gives CDR1 SGDLS, CDR2 YYNGEE. The CDR3 DNA sequence: TGTGCCAGCAGCGTAGCCCCGGACAGGGTATATACTGAAGCTTTCTTT. This codes for CASSVAPDRVYTEAFF.

This clonotype was counted only a few times. The rearrangement uses TRBV4-1 and TRBJ2-2; D unclear. This CDR3 is 12 amino acids long. Trimming left V 1 base short and J 7 bases short, with 4 bases between. Germline values: CDR1 MGHRA, CDR2 YSYEKL. In nucleotides, the CDR3 is TGCGCCAGCAGCCAAGTTCTCGGGGAGCTGTTTTTT. It specifies CASSQVLGELFF.

This clonotype was counted many times. This chain joins TRBV29-1 and TRBJ2-7; 11 bases align to TRBD2. CDR3 length: 14 residues. The V gene's germline CDR1 is SQVTM and CDR2 ANQGSEA. Losses at the gene ends were 2 bases for V and 2 bases for J; bases not matched to a gene: 2. CDR3: CSVETTSGTYEQYF. The DNA for the CDR3 is TGCAGCGTTGAAACGACTAGCGGGACCTACGAGCAGTACTTC.

This clonotype was found a few times. The rearrangement uses TRBV28 and TRBJ2-4, with 9 nucleotides matching TRBD1. CDR1 and CDR2 (germline): MDHEN, SYDVKM. V dropped 5 bases and J dropped 4; count of bases not matched to a gene: 6. This CDR3 region has 15 residues. The CDR3 DNA sequence: TGTGCCAGCAGTCCCTCGGGACAGGGTAAAAACATTCAGTACTTC. It specifies CASSPSGQGKNIQYF.

This clonotype was detected ten times or more. This chain links TRBV12-3 or TRBV12-4 with TRBJ1-1; the D is unclear. This CDR3 region has 12 residues. V lost 6 bases and J 5 bases, leaving 10 bases between the germline ends. CDR3 amino acids: CASRHSITEAFF. The DNA for the CDR3 is TGTGCCAGCAGACATAGCATTACTGAAGCTTTCTTT.

Ten or more counts support this clonotype. The chain recombines TRBV11-2 with TRBJ2-7; D possibly corresponds to TRBD2 (6 bases). The CDR3 totals 14 residues. Germline assignment: CDR1 SGHAT and CDR2 FQNNGV. The germline V and J ends were trimmed by 1 base and 3 bases, with 10 bases remaining between them. Here the CDR3 reads CASSLVSGDYEQYF. The CDR3 nucleotides are TGTGCCAGCAGCTTAGTTTCGGGAGACTACGAGCAGTACTTC.

This clonotype came up many times. The J gene is TRBJ1-3, the V gene TRBV10-3; D is possibly TRBD1 (6 bases). The germline V gene has CDR1 ENHRY and CDR2 SYGVKD. The CDR3 totals 15 residues. V gave up 9 bases and J gave up 0 bases, with 15 bases separating them. The DNA for the CDR3 is TGTGCCATTTCGACAGGTCCAAACTCTGGAAACACCATATATTTT. As protein: CAISTGPNSGNTIYF.

At least ten counts were recorded for this clonotype. The genes are TRBV12-3 or TRBV12-4 and TRBJ2-5; a weak D match, TRBD2 (5 bases). Trimming took 5 bases from V and 3 from J, leaving 13 bases between them. The CDR3 runs 14 residues. The DNA of the CDR3 is TGTGCCAGCAGTCCTGCTGGAGCGGAAGAGACCCAGTACTTC. This sequence encodes CASSPAGAEETQYF.

This clonotype was counted many times. The chain is built from TRBV11-2 and TRBJ1-1; TRBD1 might be the D (6 bases). The V end lost 3 bases, the J end lost 10 bases, and 12 bases lay between the germline ends. The CDR3 spans 12 residues. Germline CDR1 is SGHAT and CDR2 is FQNNGV. The CDR3 region is CASSFQGPGAFF. The CDR3, as DNA: TGTGCCAGCAGCTTCCAGGGGCCGGGAGCTTTCTTT.

Note on this clonotype: This CDR3 is missing its conserved last phenylalanine or tryptophan, likely due to a read error. This chain links TRBV7-2 with TRBJ1-2; D unclear. The CDR3 spans 12 residues. The V gene lost 9 bases and the J gene lost 6 bases, with 14 bases spanning the gap. Germline CDR1 reads SGHTA; CDR2 reads FQGNSA. CDR3 sequence: CASSRYTNGYTY. The CDR3 DNA reads TGTGCCAGTAGCCGTTACACAAATGGCTACACCTAC.

This clonotype was observed many times. The gene calls are TRBV30 and TRBJ2-2; tentative D call: TRBD1 (6 bases). From germline, CDR1 is GTSNPN and CDR2 SVGIG (reference sequence). With 4 bases removed from V and 3 bases from J, the gap between germline ends came to 6 bases. This CDR3 is built from 12 residues. CDR3 loop: CAWNRDTGELFF. The CDR3 bases are TGTGCCTGGAACAGGGACACCGGGGAGCTGTTTTTT.

This clonotype was detected ten times or more. The V call is TRBV28, the J call TRBJ2-7, with 9 bases aligning to TRBD1. Looked up from germline, CDR1 is MDHEN and CDR2 is SYDVKM. V dropped 7 bases and J dropped 3; count of bases not matched to a gene: 13. The CDR3 is made up of 16 amino acids. The CDR3 DNA follows: TGTGCCAGCACCTACGGAGGGGGACAGGGAATCTACGAGCAGTACTTC. As protein: CASTYGGGQGIYEQYF.

This clonotype was picked up many times. The CDR3 sequence: CASSFRRQRNQPQHF. The CDR3 DNA reads TGTGCCAGCAGTTTTCGCAGGCAACGCAATCAGCCCCAGCATTTT. This chain links TRBV12-3 or TRBV12-4 with TRBJ1-5; D is undetermined. With 3 bases removed from V and 2 bases from J, the gap between germline ends came to 11 bases. This CDR3 contains 15 residues.

A few counts support this clonotype. At one of its ends the junction is not consistent with the germline gene, which may arise from a read error. The chain has TRBV3-1 and TRBJ2-7; a weak D match, TRBD1 (5 bases). Germline CDR1 is LGHDT and CDR2 is YNNKEL (reference sequence). The CDR3 loop spans 15 amino acids. The CDR3 loop reads CASSHLDRSSYEQCF. The DNA for the CDR3 is TGTGCCAGCAGCCACCTCGACAGAAGCTCCTACGAGCAGTGCTTC.

This clonotype was counted at least ten times. The gene calls are TRBV28 and TRBJ2-7; 7 positions match TRBD1. The CDR3 sequence is 14 residues long. CDR1 and CDR2 (germline): MDHEN, SYDVKM. The V gene end was trimmed by 4 bases and the J gene end by 2 bases; junction bases not matched to a gene: 5. CDR3 nucleotide sequence: TGTGCCAGCAGTTCCACAGGGGCCCCCTACGAGCAGTACTTC. Its translation: CASSSTGAPYEQYF. The full variable domain, completed using reference TRBV28 and TRBJ2-7, is DVKVTQSSRYLVKRTGEKVFLECVQDMDHENMFWYRQDPGLGLRLIYFSYDVKMKEKGDIPEGYSVSREKKERFSLILESASTNQTSMYLCASSSTGAPYEQYFGPGTRLTVT.

This clonotype occurred many times. The V gene is TRBV20-1, the J gene TRBJ1-6; D not resolved. Per the germline V gene, CDR1 is DFQATT and CDR2 is SNEGSKA (reference sequence). The CDR3 contains 13 residues. Trimming removed 1 base at V and 9 bases at J, with 10 bases between. DNA of the CDR3: TGCAGTGCTAGAGGGTCCATCCGTTCACCCCTCCACTTT. Its protein product is CSARGSIRSPLHF.

This clonotype was counted at least ten times. V gene TRBV11-3 combines with J gene TRBJ2-7, with D uncertain. V was pared by 2 bases and J by 3 bases, with 17 bases between. The CDR3 loop spans 16 amino acids. Per germline, CDR1 SGHNT and CDR2 YENEEA. DNA for the CDR3: TGTGCCAGCAGCTTAACAAGGACGGGCGCGAACTACGAGCAGTACTTC. This encodes CASSLTRTGANYEQYF.

Turning to this clonotype: This CDR3 is missing its conserved last phenylalanine or tryptophan, likely due to a read error. The J gene is TRBJ1-2, the V gene TRBV11-2; 9 positions match TRBD1. Germline CDR1 is SGHAT and CDR2 is FQNNGV. Trimming removed 3 bases from V and 4 bases from J; junction bases left unmatched: 0. The CDR3 runs 13 residues. The CDR3 reads CASSLGQGYGYTY. The CDR3 DNA follows: TGTGCCAGCAGCTTGGGACAGGGCTATGGCTACACCTAC.

This clonotype appeared many times. This chain joins TRBV12-3 or TRBV12-4 and TRBJ2-5; a weak D match, TRBD2 (6 bases). Deletions cut 5 bases from V and 3 bases from J, with 16 bases between. The CDR3 has 15 amino acids. The chain's CDR3 is CASSPRAGGEETQYF. The CDR3 DNA follows: TGTGCCAGCAGTCCCCGGGCGGGCGGGGAAGAGACCCAGTACTTC.

This clonotype was detected ten times or more. V usage is TRBV28 and J usage is TRBJ2-5; a weak D match, TRBD1 (7 bases). This CDR3 contains 15 residues. Trimming took off 6 bases at V and 1 base at J, with 15 bases between the two ends. Germline loops: CDR1 MDHEN, CDR2 SYDVKM. The CDR3 DNA follows: TGTGCCAGCAGCGACAGGGAGGCCCTCCAAGAGACCCAGTACTTC. Amino acid sequence: CASSDREALQETQYF.

The chain employs TRBV27 and TRBJ1-6; D uncertain. Between the trimmed V and J ends, which lost 2 bases and 10 bases, there was a span of 9 bases. Germline V gene sequence: CDR1 MNHEY, CDR2 SMNVEV (reference sequence). The length of the CDR3 is 13 residues. In nucleotides, the CDR3 is TGTGCCAGCAGTTTAGCGCAGAGGTCACCCCTCCACTTT. Amino acid sequence: CASSLAQRSPLHF.

This clonotype was detected ten times or more. The chain is built from TRBV7-8 and TRBJ2-7; the D call may be TRBD1 or TRBD2 (5 bases each). V lost 6 bases and J 7 bases, leaving 19 bases between the germline ends. CDR3 length: 14 residues. The V gene's germline CDR1 is SGHVS and CDR2 FQNEAQ. The CDR3 reads CASSSTGTVSEQYF. The CDR3 DNA is TGTGCCAGCAGTAGCACCGGGACGGTCAGTGAGCAGTACTTC.

This clonotype came up many times. V and J are TRBV7-2 and TRBJ1-1, with TRBD1 matching over 9 bases. The CDR3 loop spans 17 amino acids. The J segment lost 4 bases and the V segment lost 1 base, leaving 10 bases of the junction unmatched. Germline V CDR1 and CDR2: SGHTA, FQGNSA. The DNA for the CDR3 is TGTGCCAGCAGCTTAGTCATAGTCGGGACAGGGAGCACTGAAGCTTTCTTT. Its translation: CASSLVIVGTGSTEAFF.

In this sample, this clonotype turned up a few times. The rearrangement joins TRBV11-2 to TRBJ2-5; D may be TRBD2 (5 bases). This CDR3 has 15 residues. Germline V gene lookup returns CDR1 SGHAT and CDR2 FQNNGV. Trimming removed 0 bases from V and 5 bases from J, with 13 bases in between. For the CDR3, the DNA is TGTGCCAGCAGCTTAGATCTCCGGGGTCGGGAGACCCAGTACTTC. This translates into CASSLDLRGRETQYF.

This clonotype came up many times. The J gene is TRBJ2-7, the V gene TRBV7-2; TRBD2 matches at 9 bases. V lost 2 bases to trimming and J lost 6 bases; unmatched junction nucleotides: 11. The CDR3 runs to 16 residues. Germline V CDR1 and CDR2: SGHTA, FQGNSA. The CDR3 sequence: CASSLYRAGGPGEQYF. DNA of the CDR3: TGTGCCAGCAGCTTATACAGAGCGGGAGGTCCAGGCGAGCAGTACTTC.

This clonotype came up many times. This chain uses TRBV7-3 with TRBJ2-6; 10 positions agree with TRBD2. From germline, CDR1 is SGHTA and CDR2 FQGTGA. The CDR3 is made up of 20 amino acids. Germline trimming cut 1 base from V and 2 bases from J; bases unmatched to any gene: 11. CDR3 coding DNA: TGTGCCAGCAGCTTAAGAGCCCGCGGACTAGCGGTTGCTGGGGCCAACGTCCTGACTTTC. It translates to CASSLRARGLAVAGANVLTF.

This clonotype was found many times. The chain is built from TRBV12-3 or TRBV12-4 and TRBJ1-2; D gene ambiguous. Between the trimmed V and J ends, which lost 3 bases and 2 bases, there was a span of 4 bases. CDR3 length equals 12 residues. In DNA form, the CDR3 reads TGTGCCAGCAGTTTTCTCAACTATGGCTACACCTTC. The encoded protein is CASSFLNYGYTF.

This clonotype was detected many times. V and J are TRBV6-1 and TRBJ1-2; TRBD1 aligns across 7 bases. The CDR3 is 12 residues long. CDR1 MNHNS and CDR2 SASEGT come from the germline V gene. The junction had 5 bases not matched to a gene; V was cut back by 6 bases and J by 7 bases. The chain's CDR3 is CASRTGDRGYTF. The CDR3 DNA follows: TGTGCCAGCAGAACAGGGGATCGTGGCTACACCTTC.

This clonotype was detected many times. CDR3 nucleotides: TGTGCCAGCATGAAGTGGGCCATAAACCCGAGCGAGCAGTACTTC. Translated, it gives CASMKWAINPSEQYF. The chain combines TRBV2 with TRBJ2-7, with D hard to call. The V gene's germline CDR1 is SNHLY and CDR2 FYNNEI. The CDR3 is made up of 15 amino acids. The V end was cut by 7 bases, the J end by 6 bases, with 22 bases between.